These 27 T cell receptor beta chains share one sample of origin, sequenced in a study of OX40 agonist ivuxolimab in advanced cancers. Profiling relied on immunoSEQ multiplex PCR, and the TCRdb table lists in-frame clones only, not all of them. Of approximately 59,000 clones in the sample, 88% were seen once. This sample comprised CD4+ or CD8+ T cells sorted from blood, obtained in a trial of the OX40 agonist ivuxolimab. These receptors came from an adult with an advanced solid tumor such as melanoma, head and neck, liver or kidney cancer.

V usage is TRBV27 and J usage is TRBJ2-1; 8 bases map to TRBD2. The junction had 25 bases not matched to a gene; V was cut back by 6 bases and J by 6 bases. This CDR3 is 20 amino acids long. Germline loops: CDR1 MNHEY, CDR2 SMNVEV (reference sequence). The CDR3 region is CASRTGLAPYTVGQSNEQFF. CDR3 coding DNA: TGTGCCAGCAGGACAGGACTAGCTCCGTACACGGTTGGGCAAAGCAATGAGCAGTTCTTC.

The chain recombines TRBV30 with TRBJ2-5, with 12 bases matching TRBD2. From germline, CDR1 is GTSNPN and CDR2 SVGIG (reference sequence). The CDR3 loop spans 15 amino acids. V dropped 2 bases and J dropped 5; count of bases not matched to a gene: 6. CDR3 coding DNA: TGTGCCTGGAGTCGACTAGCGGGAGATGGGGAGACCCAGTACTTC. Amino acid sequence: CAWSRLAGDGETQYF.

The rearrangement links TRBV4-3 to TRBJ2-1; 9 bases fit TRBD2. V shed 1 base and J 13 bases; nucleotides not matched to a gene: 8. This CDR3 has 14 amino acids. Germline loops: CDR1 LGHNA, CDR2 YSLEER. The CDR3 DNA follows: TGCGCCAGCAGCCAAGTGGCTAGCGGGACTCTCCAGTTCTTC. It translates to CASSQVASGTLQFF.

The chain combines TRBV18 with TRBJ2-2, with D possibly matching TRBD1 (6 bases). Looked up from germline, CDR1 is KGHSH and CDR2 is LQKENI. This CDR3 spans 14 amino acids. The ends were cut back, 8 bases at V and 3 bases at J, with 13 bases in the middle. CDR3 sequence: CASIPGQYTGELFF. CDR3 sequence (DNA): TGTGCCAGCATACCGGGACAATACACCGGGGAGCTGTTTTTT. Full variable domain (missing parts from reference TRBV18 and TRBJ2-2): NAGVMQNPRHLVRRRGQEARLRCSPMKGHSHVYWYRQLPEEGLKFMVYLQKENIIDESGMPKERFSAEFPKEGPSILRIQQVVRGDSAAYFCASIPGQYTGELFFGEGSRLTVL.

The chain uses TRBV25-1 and TRBJ2-3; TRBD2 might be the D (6 bases). CDR3 size: 13 residues. Germline loops: CDR1 MGHDK, CDR2 SYGVNS. The chain's CDR3 is CVTEWGGTDTQYF. CDR3 nucleotides: TGTGTCACGGAATGGGGGGGCACAGATACGCAGTATTTT.

The genes are TRBV7-2 and TRBJ2-7; D possibly corresponds to TRBD2 (5 bases). Deletions cut 5 bases from V and 0 bases from J, with 17 bases between. Germline V gene data show CDR1 as SGHTA and CDR2 as FQGNSA. The CDR3 length is 16 residues. The CDR3 region is CASSTGSPAGSYEQYF. The CDR3 bases are TGTGCCAGCAGCACCGGTTCCCCTGCGGGCTCCTACGAGCAGTACTTC.

For the CDR3, the DNA is TGTGCCAGCTCACCGGGCAGGGGCACAGATACGCAGTATTTT. Protein sequence: CASSPGRGTDTQYF. The chain carries TRBV18 and TRBJ2-3, with TRBD1 as a possible D gene (5 bases). CDR1 is KGHSH and CDR2 is LQKENI in the germline V gene. The CDR3 consists of 14 residues. V dropped 3 bases and J dropped 1 base, with 8 bases sitting between them.

The chain employs TRBV25-1 and TRBJ1-5, with a weak D call TRBD1 (5 bases). This CDR3 is 16 amino acids long. Germline CDR1 is MGHDK and CDR2 is SYGVNS. V was clipped by 5 bases and J by 0 bases, with 14 bases between them. CDR3 region: CASSSQGVYSNQPQHF. In DNA form, the CDR3 reads TGTGCCAGCAGTAGTCAGGGCGTATATAGCAATCAGCCCCAGCATTTT.

This chain uses TRBV30 with TRBJ1-4, with TRBD1 matching 8 bases. The germline V gene has CDR1 GTSNPN and CDR2 SVGIG (reference sequence). The CDR3 spans 14 residues. Trimming cost V 5 bases and J 5 bases; bases outside gene matches: 7. The CDR3 sequence: CAWETGTGNEKLFF. The CDR3 nucleotides read TGTGCCTGGGAAACCGGGACAGGCAATGAAAAACTGTTTTTT.

The rearrangement links TRBV7-9 to TRBJ1-3; 9 nucleotides match TRBD1. Germline V CDR1 and CDR2: SEHNR, FQNEAQ (reference sequence). J gave up 8 bases and V 5 bases, and 7 bases lay outside the gene matches. The CDR3 is 14 amino acids. The CDR3 is CASSTQGAMDTIYF. CDR3 in DNA: TGTGCCAGCAGCACACAGGGGGCGATGGACACCATATATTTT.

V usage is TRBV18 and J usage is TRBJ2-7, with 9 bases matching TRBD2. Trimming removed 0 bases from V and 3 bases from J; junction bases left unmatched: 3. The germline V gene encodes CDR1 KGHSH and CDR2 LQKENI. The CDR3 covers 15 residues. The CDR3 nucleotides read TGTGCCAGCTCACCACCTAGCGGGAGTTTCTACGAGCAGTACTTC. Its protein product is CASSPPSGSFYEQYF.

The sample holds a few counts of this clone. The chain has TRBV2 and TRBJ1-5, with TRBD1 identical over 9 bases. The junction had 6 bases not matched to a gene; V was cut back by 7 bases and J by 2 bases. The CDR3 is 15 amino acids. Germline V gives CDR1 SNHLY, CDR2 FYNNEI. The CDR3 sequence is CASKDRGGGNQPQHF. CDR3 in DNA: TGTGCCAGCAAGGACAGGGGAGGAGGCAATCAGCCCCAGCATTTT.

The chain uses TRBV6-5 and TRBJ1-3; a weak D match, TRBD1 (5 bases). Between the trimmed V and J ends, which lost 4 bases and 2 bases, there was a span of 15 bases. The germline V gene has CDR1 MNHEY and CDR2 SVGAGI. This CDR3 region has 16 residues. CDR3 bases: TGTGCCAGCAGTTCTCCCCGGGACGGTGCTGGAAACACCATATATTTT. Its protein is CASSSPRDGAGNTIYF.

This clone was counted once. This chain uses TRBV28 with TRBJ1-4, with D perhaps matching TRBD1 (6 bases). V was trimmed by 6 bases and J by 7 bases, leaving 12 bases between them. Germline assignment: CDR1 MDHEN and CDR2 SYDVKM. The CDR3 length is 13 residues. DNA for the CDR3: TGTGCCAGCAGGGGGGGGGCGCCTGAAAAACTGTTTTTT. This encodes CASRGGAPEKLFF.

The chain joins TRBV4-1 to TRBJ1-3; D is undetermined. V lost 1 base to trimming and J lost 0 bases, with 7 bases between them. CDR3 size: 15 residues. Germline V CDR1 and CDR2: MGHRA, YSYEKL. The CDR3 is CASSQGRFSGNTIYF. CDR3 bases: TGCGCCAGCAGCCAAGGACGGTTCTCTGGAAACACCATATATTTT.

The V gene is TRBV6-5, the J gene TRBJ2-7; 9 positions agree with TRBD1. The CDR3 has 15 residues. The germline gives CDR1 MNHEY, CDR2 SVGAGI. The V and J ends lost 0 bases and 2 bases, in that order; junction bases with no gene match: 2. The CDR3 coding sequence is TGTGCCAGCAGTTACTCCGGGACAGGGCCCTACGAGCAGTACTTC. It encodes CASSYSGTGPYEQYF.

The J gene is TRBJ2-3, the V gene TRBV5-6, with 10 bases lining up with TRBD1. Germline-derived CDR1 and CDR2 are SGHDT and YYEEEE. Unmatched junction bases numbered 7, after V lost 4 bases and J lost 5 bases. The CDR3 length is 15 residues. The CDR3 bases are TGTGCCAGCAGCCGACTGACAGGGGGCCAAGATACGCAGTATTTT. Amino acids: CASSRLTGGQDTQYF.

In regard to this clone: One junction end does not reproduce the germline sequence, and a read error may be involved. The chain has TRBV2 and TRBJ1-6; no definite D call. The CDR3 is made up of 15 amino acids. Germline V gene lookup returns CDR1 SNHLY and CDR2 FYNNEI. Here the CDR3 DNA reads TGTGCCAACAGTGAAGACGAGGCGGGTAATTCACCCCTCCACTTT. Its translation: CANSEDEAGNSPLHF.

This chain joins TRBV29-1 and TRBJ2-1; unclear D gene. Trimming removed 6 bases from V and 4 bases from J, with 7 bases in between. From germline, CDR1 is SQVTM and CDR2 ANQGSEA. CDR3 length: 11 residues. As DNA, the CDR3 is TGCAGCGTCGACCTTTACAATGAGCAGTTCTTC. Translated, it gives CSVDLYNEQFF.

The chain recombines TRBV10-3 with TRBJ2-3; 7 nucleotides match TRBD2. With 4 bases clipped from V and 0 bases from J, the junction kept 4 bases outside the gene matches. The CDR3 runs 15 residues. In germline, CDR1 is ENHRY, CDR2 SYGVKD. CDR3 coding DNA: TGTGCCATCAGTGGGAGCGGGATTAGCACAGATACGCAGTATTTT. It codes for CAISGSGISTDTQYF.

The V and J genes are TRBV9 and TRBJ1-4, with D tentatively TRBD1 (5 bases). CDR1 and CDR2 from the germline V gene are SGDLS and YYNGEE. Trimming shortened V by 1 base and J by 7 bases, and 14 bases separated the two germline ends. This CDR3 comprises 15 residues. The DNA for the CDR3 is TGTGCCAGCAGCGTACAGGTGTCCGGGGCTGAAAAACTGTTTTTT. Amino acids: CASSVQVSGAEKLFF.

The genes are TRBV18 and TRBJ1-3, with D unresolved. This CDR3 spans 15 amino acids. The germline gives CDR1 KGHSH, CDR2 LQKENI. V dropped 0 bases and J dropped 0 bases, with 6 bases sitting between them. The CDR3 spells CASSPPMSSGNTIYF. The CDR3 DNA reads TGTGCCAGCTCACCACCAATGAGCTCTGGAAACACCATATATTTT. The full variable domain, its missing parts supplied by reference TRBV18 and TRBJ1-3, is NAGVMQNPRHLVRRRGQEARLRCSPMKGHSHVYWYRQLPEEGLKFMVYLQKENIIDESGMPKERFSAEFPKEGPSILRIQQVVRGDSAAYFCASSPPMSSGNTIYFGEGSWLTVV.

Comments on this clone: One junction end disagrees with the germline gene, perhaps due to a read error. The chain links TRBV7-9 to TRBJ2-7; TRBD1 aligns across 10 bases. Germline lookup yields CDR1 SEHNR and CDR2 FQNEAQ (reference sequence). The CDR3 contains 11 residues. For the CDR3, the DNA is TGTGCCACAAGACAGGGGGCCATCCCAGACTTC. Protein sequence: CATRQGAIPDF.

The chain is built from TRBV4-1 and TRBJ2-3; D call uncertain. CDR1 and CDR2 (germline): MGHRA, YSYEKL. The CDR3 extends over 17 amino acids. The ends were cut back, 0 bases at V and 0 bases at J, with 13 bases in the middle. The CDR3 loop is CASSQEPQFFSTDTQYF. DNA for the CDR3: TGCGCCAGCAGCCAAGAACCACAGTTTTTCAGCACAGATACGCAGTATTTT.

The rearrangement joins TRBV15 to TRBJ2-1; D possibly uses TRBD1 or TRBD2 (7 bases each). Germline V lookup: CDR1 LNHNV, CDR2 YYDKDF (reference sequence). The germline V and J ends were trimmed by 2 bases and 8 bases, with 19 bases remaining between them. CDR3 length: 16 residues. CDR3 loop: CATSRLSSQGRDEQFF. The CDR3 region has the DNA TGTGCCACCAGCAGACTCTCTTCACAGGGGAGGGATGAGCAGTTCTTC. Full variable domain (rest looked up from reference TRBV15 and TRBJ2-1): DAMVIQNPRYQVTQFGKPVTLSCSQTLNHNVMYWYQQKSSQAPKLLFHYYDKDFNNEADTPDNFQSRRPNTSFCFLDIRSPGLGDTAMYLCATSRLSSQGRDEQFFGPGTRLTVL.

The gene calls are TRBV10-3 and TRBJ2-5; D gene uncertain. Germline CDR1 and CDR2: ENHRY and SYGVKD. Trimming shortened V by 2 bases and J by 4 bases, and 8 bases separated the two germline ends. The CDR3 has 13 residues. In DNA, the CDR3 is TGTGCCATCAGTGAGCCCAGGATAGAGACCCAGTACTTC. It yields the protein CAISEPRIETQYF.

The chain joins TRBV11-1 to TRBJ2-7; TRBD1 might be the D (6 bases). Germline V gene lookup returns CDR1 SGHAT and CDR2 FQDESV (reference sequence). Deletions cut 5 bases from V and 4 bases from J, with 18 bases between. The CDR3 spans 15 residues. CDR3 amino acids: CASSQGHQDTYEQYF. In nucleotides, the CDR3 is TGTGCCAGCAGCCAGGGACACCAGGATACGTACGAGCAGTACTTC.